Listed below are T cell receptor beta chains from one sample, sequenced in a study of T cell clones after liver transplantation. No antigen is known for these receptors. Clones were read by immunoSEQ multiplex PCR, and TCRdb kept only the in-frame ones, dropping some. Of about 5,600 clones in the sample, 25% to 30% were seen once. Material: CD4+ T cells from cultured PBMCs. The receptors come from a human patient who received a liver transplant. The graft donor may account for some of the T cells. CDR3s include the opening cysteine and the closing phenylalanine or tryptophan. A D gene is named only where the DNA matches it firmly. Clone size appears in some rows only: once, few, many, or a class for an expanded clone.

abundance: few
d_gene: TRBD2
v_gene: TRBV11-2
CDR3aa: CASSLLFDPTSAIYEQYF

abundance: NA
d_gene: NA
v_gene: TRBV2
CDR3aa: CASSENRDTGELFF

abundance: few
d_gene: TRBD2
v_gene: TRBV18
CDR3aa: CASSLQLGTSGSTSYNEQFF

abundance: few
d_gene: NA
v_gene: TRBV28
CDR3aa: CATGLAYNEQFF

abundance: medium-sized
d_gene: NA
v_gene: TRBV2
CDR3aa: CASSGLGNTIYF

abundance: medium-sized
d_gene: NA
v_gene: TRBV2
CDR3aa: CASEFSSYEQYF

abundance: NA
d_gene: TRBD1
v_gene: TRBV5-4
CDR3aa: CASSFTGGRETQYF

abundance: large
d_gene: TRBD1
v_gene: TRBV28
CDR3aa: CASSLGAIRGHYGYTF

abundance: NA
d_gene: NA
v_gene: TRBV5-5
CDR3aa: CASNSRNQETQYF

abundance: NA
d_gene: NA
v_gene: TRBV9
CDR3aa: CASSVGLVRQETQYF

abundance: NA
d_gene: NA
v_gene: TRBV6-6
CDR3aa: CASSRQETQYF

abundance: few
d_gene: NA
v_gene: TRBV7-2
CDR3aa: CASSLEGTGANVLTF

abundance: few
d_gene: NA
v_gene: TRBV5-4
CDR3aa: CASSPLVGEQYF

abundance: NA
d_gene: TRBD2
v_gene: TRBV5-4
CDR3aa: CASSTRTSGLNEQFF

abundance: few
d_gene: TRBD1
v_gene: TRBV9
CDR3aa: CASSQTGSNYNEQFF

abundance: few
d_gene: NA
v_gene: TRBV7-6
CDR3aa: CASSLESGAGNTIYF

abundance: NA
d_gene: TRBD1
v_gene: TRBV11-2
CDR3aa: CASSRTGTYEKLFF

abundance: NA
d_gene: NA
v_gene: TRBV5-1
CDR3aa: CASSLEGGGLDGYTF

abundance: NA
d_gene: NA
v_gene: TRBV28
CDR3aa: CASGGEAYGYTF

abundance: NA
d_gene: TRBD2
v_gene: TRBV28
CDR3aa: CASRHRLAGYREGANEQFF

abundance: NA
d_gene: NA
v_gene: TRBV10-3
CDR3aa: CAISDSRGEDYGYTF

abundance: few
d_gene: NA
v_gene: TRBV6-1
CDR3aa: CASSIGNGYTF

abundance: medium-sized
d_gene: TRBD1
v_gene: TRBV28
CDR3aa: CASSGTGAYTEAFF

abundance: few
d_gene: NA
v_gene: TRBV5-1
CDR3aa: CASSSGPAQETQYF

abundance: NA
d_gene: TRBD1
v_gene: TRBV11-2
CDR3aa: CASSSQQGAVRYEQYF

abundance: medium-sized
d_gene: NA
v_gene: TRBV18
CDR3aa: CASSPRQANTGELFF

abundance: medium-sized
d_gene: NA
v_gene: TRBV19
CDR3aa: CASSWQGDSGNTIYF

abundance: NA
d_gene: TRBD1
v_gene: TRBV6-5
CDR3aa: CASSLGQGFGNTIYF

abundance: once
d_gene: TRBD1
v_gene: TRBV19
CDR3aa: CASSAGTGGSYEQYF

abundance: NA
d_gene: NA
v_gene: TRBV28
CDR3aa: CASRVAGSNEQFF

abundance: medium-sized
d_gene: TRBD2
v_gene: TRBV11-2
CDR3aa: CASSFAAGGGDTQYF

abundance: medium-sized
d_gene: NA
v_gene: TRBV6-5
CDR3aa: CASATVASYEQYF

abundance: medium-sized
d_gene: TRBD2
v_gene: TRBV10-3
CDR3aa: CAIKTSGIPYEQYF

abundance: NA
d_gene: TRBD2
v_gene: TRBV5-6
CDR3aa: CASRLTGLGDYNEQFF

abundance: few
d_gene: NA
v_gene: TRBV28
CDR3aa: CALRGGCTEAFF

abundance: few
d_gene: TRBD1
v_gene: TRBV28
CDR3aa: CASSPLGQGNTGELFF

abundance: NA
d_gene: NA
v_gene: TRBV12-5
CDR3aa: CASGPTGPNIYF

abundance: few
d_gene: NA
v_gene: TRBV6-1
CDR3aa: CASSEAFGGVTEAFF

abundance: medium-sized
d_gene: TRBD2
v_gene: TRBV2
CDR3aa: CASRRLAGSVGELFF

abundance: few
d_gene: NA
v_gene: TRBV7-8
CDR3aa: CASSPGQWGSPLHF

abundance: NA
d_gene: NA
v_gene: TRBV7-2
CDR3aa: CASNPQGSASPLHF

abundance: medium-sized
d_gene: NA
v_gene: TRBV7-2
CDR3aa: CASSLGGANYGYTF